This T cell receptor beta chain was sequenced during a study of cytomegalovirus exposure and HLA in healthy donors. Study results and limitations: As a later analysis showed, a missense DCLRE1C variant was linked to trimming of TCR beta V- and J-genes. Looking again later, the authors saw that most CMV-associated TCR beta chains seemed HLA-restricted.

Turning to this clone: Its antigen is as yet unknown.

The CDR3 is made up of 13 amino acids. V was pared by 0 bases and J by 1 base, with 3 bases between. Germline V lookup: CDR1 MNHNS, CDR2 SASEGT. PCR amplification relied on 60 Vbeta primers (plus 13 Jbeta primers). Data came from immunoSEQ multiplex PCR; TCRdb stores just in-frame clones and leaves some out. This sample has some 150,000 clones; around 72% occur once, and the top ten carry roughly 4%. V gene TRBV6-1 combines with J gene TRBJ1-1; no firm D call. The sequence came from a middle-aged man in good health and CMV-seropositive. Material: PBMCs. CDR3 in DNA: TGTGCCAGCAGTGAAGCTAAGAACACTGAAGCTTTCTTT. Translated, it gives CASSEAKNTEAFF.